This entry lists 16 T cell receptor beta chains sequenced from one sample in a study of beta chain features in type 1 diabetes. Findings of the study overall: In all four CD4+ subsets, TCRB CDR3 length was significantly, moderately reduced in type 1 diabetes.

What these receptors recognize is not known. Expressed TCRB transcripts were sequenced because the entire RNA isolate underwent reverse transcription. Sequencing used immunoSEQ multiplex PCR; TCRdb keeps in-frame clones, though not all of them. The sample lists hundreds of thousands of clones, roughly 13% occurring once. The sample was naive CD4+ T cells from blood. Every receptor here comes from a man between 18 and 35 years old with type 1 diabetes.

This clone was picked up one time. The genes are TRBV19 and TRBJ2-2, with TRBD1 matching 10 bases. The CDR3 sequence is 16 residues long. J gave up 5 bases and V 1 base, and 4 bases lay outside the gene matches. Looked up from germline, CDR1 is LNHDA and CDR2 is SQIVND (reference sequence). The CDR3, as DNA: TGTGCCAGTAGTATAGTGGGACAGGGGCGGACCGGGGAGCTGTTTTTT. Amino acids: CASSIVGQGRTGELFF.

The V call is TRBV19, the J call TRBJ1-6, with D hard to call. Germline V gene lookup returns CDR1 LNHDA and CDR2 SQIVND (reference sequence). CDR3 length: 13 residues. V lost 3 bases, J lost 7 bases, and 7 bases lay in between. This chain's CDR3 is CASSILPNSPLHF. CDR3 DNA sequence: TGTGCCAGTAGTATCCTACCGAATTCACCCCTCCACTTT.

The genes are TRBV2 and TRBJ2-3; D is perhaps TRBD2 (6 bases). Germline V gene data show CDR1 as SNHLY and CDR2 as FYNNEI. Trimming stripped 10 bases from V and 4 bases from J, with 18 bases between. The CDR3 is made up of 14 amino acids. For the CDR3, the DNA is TGTGCCAACGGAGAGCGGGCGGGTCCAGATACGCAGTATTTT. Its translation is CANGERAGPDTQYF. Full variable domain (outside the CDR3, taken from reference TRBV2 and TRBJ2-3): EPEVTQTPSHQVTQMGQEVILRCVPISNHLYFYWYRQILGQKVEFLVSFYNNEISEKSEIFDDQFSVERPDGSNFTLKIRSTKLEDSAMYFCANGERAGPDTQYFGPGTRLTVL.

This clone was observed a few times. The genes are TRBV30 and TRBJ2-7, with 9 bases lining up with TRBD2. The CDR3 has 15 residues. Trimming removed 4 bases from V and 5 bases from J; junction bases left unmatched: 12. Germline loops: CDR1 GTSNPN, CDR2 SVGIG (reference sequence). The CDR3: CAWNPGLAPVNEQYF. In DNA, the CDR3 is TGTGCCTGGAATCCGGGACTAGCCCCTGTTAACGAGCAGTACTTC.

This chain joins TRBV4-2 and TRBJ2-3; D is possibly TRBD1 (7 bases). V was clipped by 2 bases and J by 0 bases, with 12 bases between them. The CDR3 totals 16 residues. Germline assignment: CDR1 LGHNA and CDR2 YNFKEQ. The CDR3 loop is CASSQRRGPSTDTQYF. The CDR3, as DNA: TGTGCCAGCAGCCAAAGGAGGGGGCCGAGCACAGATACGCAGTATTTT.

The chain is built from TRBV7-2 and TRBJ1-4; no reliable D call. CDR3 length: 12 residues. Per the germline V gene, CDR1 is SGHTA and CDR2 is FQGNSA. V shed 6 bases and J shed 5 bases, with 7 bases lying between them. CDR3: CASREGNEKLFF. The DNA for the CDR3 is TGTGCCAGCAGGGAAGGGAATGAAAAACTGTTTTTT.

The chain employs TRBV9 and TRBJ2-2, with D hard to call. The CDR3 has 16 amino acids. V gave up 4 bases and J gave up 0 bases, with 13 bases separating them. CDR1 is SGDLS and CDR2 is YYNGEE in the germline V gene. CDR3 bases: TGTGCCAGCAGCCCCCCGGCCAGGACGAACACCGGGGAGCTGTTTTTT. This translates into CASSPPARTNTGELFF.

DNA of the CDR3: TGTGCCAGCAGCTTGGGCAGGGGTCGGAATCAGCCCCAGCATTTT. Translated: CASSLGRGRNQPQHF. The genes are TRBV5-4 and TRBJ1-5; tentatively, D is TRBD1 (6 bases). Trimming took off 0 bases at V and 4 bases at J, with 11 bases between the two ends. CDR1 SGHNT and CDR2 YYREEE come from the germline V gene (reference sequence). The CDR3 runs 15 residues.

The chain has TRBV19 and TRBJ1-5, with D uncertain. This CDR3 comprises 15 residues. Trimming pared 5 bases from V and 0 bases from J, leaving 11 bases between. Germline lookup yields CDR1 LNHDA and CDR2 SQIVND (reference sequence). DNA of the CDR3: TGTGCCAGTAGTTGGGCGGTTAATAGCAATCAGCCCCAGCATTTT. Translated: CASSWAVNSNQPQHF.

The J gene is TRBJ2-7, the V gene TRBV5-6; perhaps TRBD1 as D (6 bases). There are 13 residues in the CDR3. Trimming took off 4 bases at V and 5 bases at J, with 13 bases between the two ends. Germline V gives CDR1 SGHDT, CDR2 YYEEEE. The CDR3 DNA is TGTGCCAGCAGCACCCCTTACAGGGACGAGCAGTACTTC. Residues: CASSTPYRDEQYF.

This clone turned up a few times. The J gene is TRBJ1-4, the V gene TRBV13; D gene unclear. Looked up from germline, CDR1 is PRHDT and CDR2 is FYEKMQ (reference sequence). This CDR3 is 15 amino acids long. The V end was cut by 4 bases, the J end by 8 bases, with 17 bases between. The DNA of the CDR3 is TGTGCCAGCAGCTCAGCCGGGAGAGCTGGGGAAAAACTGTTTTTT. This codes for CASSSAGRAGEKLFF.

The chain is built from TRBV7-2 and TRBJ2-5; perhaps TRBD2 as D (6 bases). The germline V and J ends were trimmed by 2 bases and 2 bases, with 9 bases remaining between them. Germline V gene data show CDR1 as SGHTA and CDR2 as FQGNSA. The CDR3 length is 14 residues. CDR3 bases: TGTGCCAGCAGCTTAAGCGGGCAGCAAGAGACCCAGTACTTC. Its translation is CASSLSGQQETQYF.

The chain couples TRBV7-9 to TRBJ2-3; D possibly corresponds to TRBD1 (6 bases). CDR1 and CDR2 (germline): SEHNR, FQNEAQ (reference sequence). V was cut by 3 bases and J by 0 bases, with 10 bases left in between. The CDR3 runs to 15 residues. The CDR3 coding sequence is TGTGCCAGCAGCTTGCAGGGGACAAGCACAGATACGCAGTATTTT. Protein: CASSLQGTSTDTQYF.

CDR3 sequence reads: CASRGGLYQETQYF. DNA for the CDR3: TGTGCCAGCAGGGGAGGGCTGTACCAAGAGACCCAGTACTTC. This chain uses TRBV28 with TRBJ2-5; TRBD2 agrees at 7 bases. The CDR3 has 14 amino acids. The trim removed 6 bases at V and 0 bases at J, leaving 4 bases unmatched. CDR1 and CDR2 from the germline V gene are MDHEN and SYDVKM.

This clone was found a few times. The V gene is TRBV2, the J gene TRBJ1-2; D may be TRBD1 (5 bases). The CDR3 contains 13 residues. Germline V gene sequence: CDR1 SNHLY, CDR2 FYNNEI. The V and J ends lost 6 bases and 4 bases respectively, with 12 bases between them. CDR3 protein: CASRGQAGYGYTF. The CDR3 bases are TGTGCCAGCAGGGGGCAGGCCGGCTATGGCTACACCTTC.

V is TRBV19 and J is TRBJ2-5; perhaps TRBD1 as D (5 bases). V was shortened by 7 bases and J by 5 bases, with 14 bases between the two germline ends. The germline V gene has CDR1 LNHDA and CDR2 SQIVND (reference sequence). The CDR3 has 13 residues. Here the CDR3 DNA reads TGTGCCAGTACCTCAGGGTTTGGCGAGACCCAGTACTTC. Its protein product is CASTSGFGETQYF. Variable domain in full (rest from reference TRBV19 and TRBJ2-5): DGGITQSPKYLFRKEGQNVTLSCEQNLNHDAMYWYRQDPGQGLRLIYYSQIVNDFQKGDIAEGYSVSREKKESFPLTVTSAQKNPTAFYLCASTSGFGETQYFGPGTRLLVL.